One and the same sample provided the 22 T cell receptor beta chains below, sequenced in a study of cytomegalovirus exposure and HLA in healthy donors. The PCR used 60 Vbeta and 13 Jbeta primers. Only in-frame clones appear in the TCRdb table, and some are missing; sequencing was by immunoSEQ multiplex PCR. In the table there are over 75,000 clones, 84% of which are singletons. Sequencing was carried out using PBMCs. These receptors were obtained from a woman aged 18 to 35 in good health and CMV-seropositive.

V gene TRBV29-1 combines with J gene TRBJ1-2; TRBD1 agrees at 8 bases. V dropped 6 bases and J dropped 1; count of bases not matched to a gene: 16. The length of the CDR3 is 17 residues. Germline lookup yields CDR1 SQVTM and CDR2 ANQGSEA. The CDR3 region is CSVAGTGEIGLNYGYTF. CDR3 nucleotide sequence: TGCAGCGTCGCCGGGACAGGAGAAATCGGCCTTAACTATGGCTACACCTTC.

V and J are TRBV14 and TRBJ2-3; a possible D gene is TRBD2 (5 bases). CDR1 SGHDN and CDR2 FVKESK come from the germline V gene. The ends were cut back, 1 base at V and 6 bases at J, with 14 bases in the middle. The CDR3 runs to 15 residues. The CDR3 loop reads CASSQASGVGDTQYF. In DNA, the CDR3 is TGTGCCAGCAGCCAAGCATCCGGGGTAGGGGATACGCAGTATTTT.

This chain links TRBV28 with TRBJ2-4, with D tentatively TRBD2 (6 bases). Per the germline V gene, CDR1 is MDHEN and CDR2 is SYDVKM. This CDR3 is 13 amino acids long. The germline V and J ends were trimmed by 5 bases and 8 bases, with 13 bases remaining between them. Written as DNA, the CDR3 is TGTGCCAGCAGTCCGGGTGGGGAGGACATTCAGTACTTC. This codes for CASSPGGEDIQYF.

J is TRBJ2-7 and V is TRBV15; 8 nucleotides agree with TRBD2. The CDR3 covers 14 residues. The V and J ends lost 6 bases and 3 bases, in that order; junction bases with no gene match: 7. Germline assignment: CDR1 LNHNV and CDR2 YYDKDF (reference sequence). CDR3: CATRASGSNYEQYF. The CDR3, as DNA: TGTGCCACCAGGGCCAGCGGGAGCAACTACGAGCAGTACTTC.

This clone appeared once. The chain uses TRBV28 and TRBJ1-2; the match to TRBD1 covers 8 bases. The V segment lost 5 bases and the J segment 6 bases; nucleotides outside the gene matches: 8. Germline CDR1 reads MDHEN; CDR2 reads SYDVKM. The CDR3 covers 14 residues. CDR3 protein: CASSLYRGGDGYTF. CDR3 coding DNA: TGTGCCAGCAGTCTCTACAGGGGGGGGGATGGCTACACCTTC.

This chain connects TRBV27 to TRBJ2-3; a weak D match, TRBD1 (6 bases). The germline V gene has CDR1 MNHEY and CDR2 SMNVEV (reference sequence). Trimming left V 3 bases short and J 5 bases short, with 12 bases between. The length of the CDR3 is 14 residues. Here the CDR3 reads CASSLGATGDTQYF. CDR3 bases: TGTGCCAGCAGTTTGGGGGCCACCGGAGATACGCAGTATTTT.

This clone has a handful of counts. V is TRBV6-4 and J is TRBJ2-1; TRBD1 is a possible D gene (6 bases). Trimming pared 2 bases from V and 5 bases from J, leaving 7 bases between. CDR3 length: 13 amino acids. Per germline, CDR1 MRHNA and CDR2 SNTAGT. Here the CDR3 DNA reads TGTGCCAGCAGTGACCGGGACAACAATGAGCAGTTCTTC. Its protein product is CASSDRDNNEQFF.

The CDR3 DNA sequence: TGTGCCAGCAGTTTGGGACAGGGCGACGAGCAGTACTTC. Translating it yields CASSLGQGDEQYF. This chain links TRBV28 with TRBJ2-7, with 9 bases identical to TRBD1. The length of the CDR3 is 13 residues. CDR1 and CDR2 (germline): MDHEN, SYDVKM. V lost 3 bases and J lost 5; bases outside the gene matches: 2. The full variable domain, in which reference TRBV28 and TRBJ2-7 provide the parts outside the CDR3, is DVKVTQSSRYLVKRTGEKVFLECVQDMDHENMFWYRQDPGLGLRLIYFSYDVKMKEKGDIPEGYSVSREKKERFSLILESASTNQTSMYLCASSLGQGDEQYFGPGTRLTVT.

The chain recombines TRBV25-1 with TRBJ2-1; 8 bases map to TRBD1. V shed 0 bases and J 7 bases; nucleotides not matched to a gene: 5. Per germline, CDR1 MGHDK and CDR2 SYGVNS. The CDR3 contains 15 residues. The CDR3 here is CASSEYGTGGNEQFF. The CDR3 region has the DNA TGTGCCAGCAGTGAATACGGGACAGGTGGTAATGAGCAGTTCTTC.

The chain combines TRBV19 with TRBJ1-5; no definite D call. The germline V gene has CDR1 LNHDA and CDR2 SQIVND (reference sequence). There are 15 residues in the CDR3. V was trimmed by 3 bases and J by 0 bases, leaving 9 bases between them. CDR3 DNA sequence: TGTGCCAGTAGTATTACAGAGGGTAGCAATCAGCCCCAGCATTTT. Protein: CASSITEGSNQPQHF.

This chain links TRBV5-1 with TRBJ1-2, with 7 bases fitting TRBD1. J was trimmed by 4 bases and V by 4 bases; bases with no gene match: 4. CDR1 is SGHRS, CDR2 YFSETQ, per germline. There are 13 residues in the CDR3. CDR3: CASSGGGRYGYTF. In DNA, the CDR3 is TGCGCCAGCAGCGGAGGGGGCCGCTATGGCTACACCTTC.

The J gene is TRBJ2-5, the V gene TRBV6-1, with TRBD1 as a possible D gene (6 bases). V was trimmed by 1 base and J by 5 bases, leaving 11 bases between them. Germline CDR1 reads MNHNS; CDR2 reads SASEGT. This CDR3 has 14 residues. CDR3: CASSEVGQGETQYF. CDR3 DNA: TGTGCCAGCAGTGAAGTTGGGCAGGGGGAGACCCAGTACTTC.

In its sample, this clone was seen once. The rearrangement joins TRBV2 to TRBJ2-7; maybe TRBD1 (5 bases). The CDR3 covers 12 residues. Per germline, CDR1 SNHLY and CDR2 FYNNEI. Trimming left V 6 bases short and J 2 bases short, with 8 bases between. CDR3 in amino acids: CASRTAAYEQYF. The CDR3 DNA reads TGTGCCAGCAGGACAGCAGCCTACGAGCAGTACTTC.

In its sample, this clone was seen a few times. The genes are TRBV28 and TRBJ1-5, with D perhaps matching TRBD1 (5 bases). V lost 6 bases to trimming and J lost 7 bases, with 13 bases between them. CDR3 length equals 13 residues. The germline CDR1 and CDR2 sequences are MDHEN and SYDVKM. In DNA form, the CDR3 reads TGTGCCAGCAGGTCCAGGGTCGGGCAGCCCCAGCATTTT. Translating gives CASRSRVGQPQHF.

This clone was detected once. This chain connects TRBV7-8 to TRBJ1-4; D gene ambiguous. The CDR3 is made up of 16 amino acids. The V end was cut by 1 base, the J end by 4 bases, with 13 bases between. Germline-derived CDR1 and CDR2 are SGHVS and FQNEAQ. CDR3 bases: TGTGCCAGCAGCTTAGTCTTAGGCGGATTTAATGAAAAACTGTTTTTT. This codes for CASSLVLGGFNEKLFF.

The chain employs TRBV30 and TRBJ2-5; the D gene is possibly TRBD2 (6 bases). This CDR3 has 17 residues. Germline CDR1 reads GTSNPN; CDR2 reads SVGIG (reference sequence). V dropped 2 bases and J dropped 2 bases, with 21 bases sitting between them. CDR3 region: CAWSNPLRLARQETQYF. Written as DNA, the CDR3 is TGTGCCTGGAGTAATCCCCTCAGGCTAGCGAGACAAGAGACCCAGTACTTC.

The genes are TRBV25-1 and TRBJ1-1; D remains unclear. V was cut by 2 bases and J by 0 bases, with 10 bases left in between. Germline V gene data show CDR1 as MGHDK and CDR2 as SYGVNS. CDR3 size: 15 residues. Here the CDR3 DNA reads TGTGCCAGCAGTGAACGATTGACTATGAACACTGAAGCTTTCTTT. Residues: CASSERLTMNTEAFF.

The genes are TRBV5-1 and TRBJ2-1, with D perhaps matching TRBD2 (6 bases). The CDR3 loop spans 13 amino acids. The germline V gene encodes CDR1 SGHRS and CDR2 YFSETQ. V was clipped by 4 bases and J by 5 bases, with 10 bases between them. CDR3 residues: CASSVRGNNEQFF. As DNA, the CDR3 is TGCGCCAGCAGCGTCCGGGGGAACAATGAGCAGTTCTTC.

The DNA of the CDR3 is TGTGCCAGCAGTGAAAGCGGGGGGAGCACAGATACGCAGTATTTT. Translation: CASSESGGSTDTQYF. J is TRBJ2-3 and V is TRBV6-4, with 9 bases matching TRBD2. The germline V gene has CDR1 MRHNA and CDR2 SNTAGT. Trimming took 3 bases from V and 0 from J; bases not matched to a gene: 1. The CDR3 length is 15 residues.

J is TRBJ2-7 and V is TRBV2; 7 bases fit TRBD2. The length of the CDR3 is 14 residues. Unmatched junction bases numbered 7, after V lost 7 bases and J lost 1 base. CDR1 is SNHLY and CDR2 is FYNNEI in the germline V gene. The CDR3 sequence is CASIAGVGSYEQYF. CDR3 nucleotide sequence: TGTGCCAGCATTGCGGGGGTAGGGTCCTACGAGCAGTACTTC.

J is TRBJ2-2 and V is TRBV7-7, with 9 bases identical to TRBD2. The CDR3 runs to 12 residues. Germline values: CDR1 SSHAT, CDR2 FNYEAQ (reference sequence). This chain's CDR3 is CATAGGPGELFF. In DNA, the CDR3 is TGTGCTACGGCGGGGGGGCCCGGGGAGCTGTTTTTT.

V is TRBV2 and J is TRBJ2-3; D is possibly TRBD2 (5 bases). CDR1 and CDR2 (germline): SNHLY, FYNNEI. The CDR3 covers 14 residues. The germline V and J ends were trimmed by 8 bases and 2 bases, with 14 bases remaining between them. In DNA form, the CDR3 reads TGTGCCAGCGCGGTTTCGGGATCCACAGATACGCAGTATTTT. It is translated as CASAVSGSTDTQYF.